This T cell receptor (beta chain) was recovered during a study of blood T cells in healthy people across ages. Isolation recovered at least 6 million PBMCs from every sample. The germline V gene has CDR1 MNHEY and CDR2 SMNVEV (reference sequence). CDR3 length equals 15 residues. V trimming: 3 bases; J trimming: 4 bases; junction bases outside the gene matches: 9. Then a second PCR, running roughly 7 to 12 cycles, was carried out with a sample-barcoded 5' primer and a J-beta primer mix. MiXCR was run by TCRdb on the 5' RACE reads, yielding one entry per CDR3 protein. The data contain about 800,000 distinct CDR3 sequences, around 25% of them singletons. The data were also submitted as part of a second study, on T cells of mothers and their children.

The clonotype originates from a boy aged 5-17 years in good health. Sequenced: blood. J is TRBJ2-7 and V is TRBV27, with 7 bases identical to TRBD1. CDR3 DNA sequence: TGTGCCAGCAGTTTGGCAGGGGGACACCAATACGAGCAGTACTTC. It is translated as CASSLAGGHQYEQYF.